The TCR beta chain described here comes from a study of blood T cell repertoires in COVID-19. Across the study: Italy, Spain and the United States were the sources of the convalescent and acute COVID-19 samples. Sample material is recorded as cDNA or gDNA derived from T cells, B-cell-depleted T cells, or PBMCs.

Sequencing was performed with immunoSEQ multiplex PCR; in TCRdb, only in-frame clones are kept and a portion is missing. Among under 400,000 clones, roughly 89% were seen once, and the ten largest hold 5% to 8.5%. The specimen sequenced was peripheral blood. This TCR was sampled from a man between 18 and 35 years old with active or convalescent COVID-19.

The CDR3 spells CATGGGVNYEQYF. The DNA for the CDR3 is TGTGCCACCGGAGGTGGAGTTAATTACGAGCAGTACTTC. The rearrangement links TRBV15 to TRBJ2-7, with D possibly TRBD2 on 5 matching bases. V was pared by 8 bases and J by 4 bases, with 15 bases between. The CDR3 is 13 residues long. Germline loops: CDR1 LNHNV, CDR2 YYDKDF (reference sequence).